Below are 11 T cell receptor beta chains sequenced from a single sample in a study of T cells in Graves' hyperthyroidism and ophthalmopathy. Amplified TCR beta CDR3 regions came from RNA transcripts. The HTBI primer set was used in a first-round RT-PCR of the TCR CDR3. One entry per CDR3 protein, called by TCRdb with MiXCR from the multiplex PCR reads. Among roughly 700,000 distinct CDR3 sequences listed, under 45% were seen once. Sequencing was done on a sample of blood. Every receptor here comes from a woman aged 40 to 50 with Graves' hyperthyroidism.

This clonotype was seen at least ten times. The gene calls are TRBV12-3 or TRBV12-4 and TRBJ2-7, with D maybe TRBD2 (5 bases). The V end was cut by 3 bases, the J end by 6 bases, with 12 bases between. This CDR3 contains 13 residues. For the CDR3, the DNA is TGTGCCAGCAGTTTTATCCTCCGGGGCGAGCAGTACTTC. Its translation: CASSFILRGEQYF.

This clonotype was counted once. V is TRBV29-1 and J is TRBJ1-2, with D possibly matching TRBD1 (6 bases). Looked up from germline, CDR1 is SQVTM and CDR2 is ANQGSEA. This CDR3 has 11 amino acids. V was pared by 2 bases and J by 12 bases, with 13 bases between. The DNA of the CDR3 is TGCAGCGTTGAAAGGGGGTCTGGAAACACCTTC. This codes for CSVERGSGNTF.

The V and J genes are TRBV2 and TRBJ1-2; D unclear. The ends were cut back, 1 base at V and 2 bases at J, with 8 bases in the middle. CDR1 SNHLY and CDR2 FYNNEI come from the germline V gene. This CDR3 contains 14 residues. The CDR3 protein is CASSEGRSNYGYTF. The CDR3 DNA is TGTGCCAGCAGTGAAGGTCGGTCCAACTATGGCTACACCTTC.

This clonotype showed up many times. The chain couples TRBV25-1 to TRBJ1-1; D is possibly TRBD1 (5 bases). V was trimmed by 5 bases and J by 3 bases, leaving 10 bases between them. The germline V gene has CDR1 MGHDK and CDR2 SYGVNS. The CDR3 is 13 residues long. In nucleotides, the CDR3 is TGTGCCAGCAGTCCTCGGACATACACTGAAGCTTTCTTT. This codes for CASSPRTYTEAFF.

The CDR3 nucleotides read TGTGCCAGCAGCGATGGACTAGCGGACGTCTACGAGCAGTACTTC. This gives the protein CASSDGLADVYEQYF. The gene calls are TRBV9 and TRBJ2-7, with 10 bases that match TRBD2. The V segment lost 3 bases and the J segment 3 bases; nucleotides outside the gene matches: 6. This CDR3 region has 15 residues. CDR1 and CDR2 from the germline V gene are SGDLS and YYNGEE. Together with reference TRBV9 and TRBJ2-7, the CDR3 gives the full variable domain: DSGVTQTPKHLITATGQRVTLRCSPRSGDLSVYWYQQSLDQGLQFLIQYYNGEERAKGNILERFSAQQFPDLHSELNLSSLELGDSALYFCASSDGLADVYEQYFGPGTRLTVT.

Ten or more counts support this clonotype. The chain links TRBV29-1 to TRBJ1-5, with TRBD1 as a possible D gene (5 bases). The CDR3 totals 14 residues. The germline V gene encodes CDR1 SQVTM and CDR2 ANQGSEA. The V and J ends lost 4 bases and 5 bases respectively, with 15 bases between them. The CDR3 DNA sequence: TGCAGCGTTGCGAGCGGGACGTCGGATCAGCCCCAGCATTTT. Protein sequence: CSVASGTSDQPQHF. Full variable domain (missing parts from reference TRBV29-1 and TRBJ1-5): SAVISQKPSRDICQRGTSLTIQCQVDSQVTMMFWYRQQPGQSLTLIATANQGSEATYESGFVIDKFPISRPNLTFSTLTVSNMSPEDSSIYLCSVASGTSDQPQHFGDGTRLSIL.

The table lists this clonotype with many counts. This chain uses TRBV7-9 with TRBJ2-2; D may be TRBD2 (6 bases). The germline CDR1 and CDR2 sequences are SEHNR and FQNEAQ (reference sequence). This CDR3 region has 16 residues. The V and J ends lost 7 bases and 1 base respectively, with 16 bases between them. The CDR3 region has the DNA TGTGCCAGCATCAGCGGGTTGTCCGGGAACACCGGGGAGCTGTTTTTT. Protein: CASISGLSGNTGELFF. Looking up the rest from reference TRBV7-9 and TRBJ2-2 gives the full variable domain: DTGVSQNPRHKITKRGQNVTFRCDPISEHNRLYWYRQTLGQGPEFLTYFQNEAQLEKSRLLSDRFSAERPKGSFSTLEIQRTEQGDSAMYLCASISGLSGNTGELFFGEGSRLTVL.

A few counts support this clonotype. V and J are TRBV3-1 and TRBJ1-2, with D perhaps matching TRBD1 (5 bases). CDR3 size: 12 residues. Germline CDR1 is LGHDT and CDR2 is YNNKEL (reference sequence). Trimming left V 4 bases short and J 10 bases short, with 13 bases between. The CDR3 protein is CASSRDLGAYTF. Written as DNA, the CDR3 is TGTGCCAGCAGCCGAGACCTCGGGGCCTACACCTTC.

The sample holds a few counts of this clonotype. This chain links TRBV7-8 with TRBJ1-1; 10 bases map to TRBD1. The trim removed 5 bases at V and 2 bases at J, leaving 11 bases unmatched. The CDR3 runs to 17 residues. Germline CDR1 reads SGHVS; CDR2 reads FQNEAQ. CDR3 region: CASSPPRQGARNTEAFF. CDR3 bases: TGTGCCAGCAGCCCTCCTCGACAGGGGGCGCGTAACACTGAAGCTTTCTTT.

The chain recombines TRBV25-1 with TRBJ1-2, with 8 bases lining up with TRBD1. The V gene's germline CDR1 is MGHDK and CDR2 SYGVNS. After removal of 3 bases from V and 5 bases from J, the junction contained 5 bases not matched to a gene. This CDR3 region has 14 residues. The CDR3, as DNA: TGTGCCAGCAGTGATGCGGACAGGGCTTATGGCTACACCTTC. The encoded protein is CASSDADRAYGYTF.

Many counts were recorded for this clonotype. CDR3 region: CAISRTGGVEGYTF. Here the CDR3 DNA reads TGTGCCATCAGTCGGACAGGGGGCGTAGAAGGCTACACCTTC. V and J are TRBV10-3 and TRBJ1-2, with 11 bases matching TRBD1. V lost 5 bases to trimming and J lost 8 bases; unmatched junction nucleotides: 7. The CDR3 is made up of 14 amino acids. From germline, CDR1 is ENHRY and CDR2 SYGVKD.